These 21 T cell receptor beta chains came from one sample sequenced in a study of shared clonotypes between healthy human individuals. Assay used: immunoSEQ multiplex PCR; TCRdb lists only in-frame clones, some missing. The repertoire has about 680,000 clones, about three quarters of them found once; the top ten carry roughly 1.8%. The sample was memory CD4+ T cells sorted from blood. Subset here: CD45RA-negative fraction. The origin of the receptors is a woman in her 30s in good health.

As for this clone: A much larger clone differs from this one at a single base, so this may be a read error. The rearrangement joins TRBV7-2 to TRBJ2-5, with D unresolved. CDR1 and CDR2 (germline): SGHTA, FQGNSA. V was trimmed by 5 bases and J by 5 bases, leaving 6 bases between them. The CDR3 extends over 11 amino acids. CDR3 coding DNA: TGTGCCAGCAGCCCCGGGGAGACCCAGTACTTC. It is translated as CASSPGETQYF.

The chain combines TRBV19 with TRBJ1-5; 8 bases are shared with TRBD1. Per the germline V gene, CDR1 is LNHDA and CDR2 is SQIVND (reference sequence). V lost 7 bases, J lost 4 bases, and 9 bases stayed unmatched. This CDR3 is 15 amino acids long. The CDR3, as DNA: TGTGCCAGTATCCCCGCCAGGGGGCGAAATCAGCCCCAGCATTTT. It codes for CASIPARGRNQPQHF.

The rearrangement uses TRBV27 and TRBJ1-2, with D possibly TRBD1 on 6 matching bases. The V and J ends lost 5 bases and 3 bases respectively, with 16 bases between them. The CDR3 consists of 15 residues. Germline V gene lookup returns CDR1 MNHEY and CDR2 SMNVEV (reference sequence). The CDR3 loop reads CASSRGGGYDYGYTF. DNA for the CDR3: TGTGCCAGCAGTCGCGGAGGGGGGTACGACTATGGCTACACCTTC.

The V and J genes are TRBV14 and TRBJ2-1; the match to TRBD2 covers 10 bases. The CDR3 spans 15 residues. J was trimmed by 8 bases and V by 1 base; bases with no gene match: 5. Germline lookup yields CDR1 SGHDN and CDR2 FVKESK. The CDR3 nucleotides are TGTGCCAGCAGCCAAGGACTAGCGGGTAGCTATGAGCAGTTCTTC. Protein: CASSQGLAGSYEQFF.

CDR3 in DNA: TGTGCCAGCAGCCAAGAGTTAGCGGGACAATACGAGCAGTACTTC. Its translation is CASSQELAGQYEQYF. This sequence joins TRBV4-2 and TRBJ2-7; TRBD2 matches 8 bases. Germline CDR1 is LGHNA and CDR2 is YNFKEQ. V was clipped by 0 bases and J by 4 bases; unmatched bases: 5. The length of the CDR3 is 15 residues.

The rearrangement links TRBV7-2 to TRBJ2-1; D remains unclear. The CDR3 length is 16 residues. The V end lost 1 base, the J end lost 4 bases, and 14 bases lay between the germline ends. The germline V gene encodes CDR1 SGHTA and CDR2 FQGNSA. The CDR3 is CASSLGAAPQYNEQFF. The CDR3 DNA follows: TGTGCCAGCAGCTTAGGGGCCGCCCCCCAGTACAATGAGCAGTTCTTC.

The chain uses TRBV9 and TRBJ2-5; D possibly corresponds to TRBD1 (6 bases). The germline CDR1 and CDR2 sequences are SGDLS and YYNGEE. The CDR3 extends over 13 amino acids. V lost 3 bases, J lost 7 bases, and 13 bases lay in between. The CDR3 DNA is TGTGCCAGCAGCGGCCAGGGGATAGGGACCCAGTACTTC. The encoded protein is CASSGQGIGTQYF.

V is TRBV2 and J is TRBJ2-7; unclear D gene. V was trimmed by 8 bases and J by 0 bases, leaving 17 bases between them. Germline V gives CDR1 SNHLY, CDR2 FYNNEI. CDR3 length: 15 amino acids. CDR3 sequence (DNA): TGTGCCAGCTACAATGGGCTCCCCAGCTCCTACGAGCAGTACTTC. Translation gives CASYNGLPSSYEQYF.

CDR3 region: CASSQDLVREETQYF. The DNA for the CDR3 is TGTGCCAGCAGCCAAGATTTAGTCAGGGAAGAGACCCAGTACTTC. This chain joins TRBV14 and TRBJ2-5; perhaps TRBD1 as D (5 bases). The germline V and J ends were trimmed by 0 bases and 3 bases, with 11 bases remaining between them. Germline V lookup: CDR1 SGHDN, CDR2 FVKESK. The CDR3 is made up of 15 amino acids.

V gene TRBV6-5 combines with J gene TRBJ2-7, with a weak D call TRBD2 (5 bases). The CDR3 is 14 amino acids. Trimming removed 5 bases at V and 0 bases at J, with 11 bases between. Per the germline V gene, CDR1 is MNHEY and CDR2 is SVGAGI. The CDR3 loop reads CASSPSGNSYEQYF. The CDR3 nucleotides are TGTGCCAGCAGTCCATCCGGGAACTCCTACGAGCAGTACTTC.

The gene calls are TRBV29-1 and TRBJ2-5; D gene unclear. The CDR3 length is 11 residues. Germline CDR1 and CDR2: SQVTM and ANQGSEA. V lost 6 bases to trimming and J lost 4 bases, with 9 bases between them. The chain's CDR3 is CSVRFGETQYF. The CDR3 coding sequence is TGCAGCGTCCGTTTCGGAGAGACCCAGTACTTC.

The CDR3, as DNA: TGTGCCAGCAGGTCCGGTACAGGGGCCTCTGGAAACACCATATATTTT. Protein sequence: CASRSGTGASGNTIYF. The chain recombines TRBV28 with TRBJ1-3, with 7 bases matching TRBD1. CDR3 length: 16 amino acids. Germline loops: CDR1 MDHEN, CDR2 SYDVKM. V dropped 6 bases and J dropped 0; count of bases not matched to a gene: 8.

This clone came up once. The rearrangement joins TRBV5-1 to TRBJ2-7; the D gene is possibly TRBD1 (5 bases). Germline lookup yields CDR1 SGHRS and CDR2 YFSETQ. This CDR3 is built from 16 residues. Trimming took off 0 bases at V and 2 bases at J, with 15 bases between the two ends. The CDR3 protein is CASSLAGGGQAYEQYF. The CDR3, as DNA: TGCGCCAGCAGCTTGGCCGGCGGCGGACAAGCCTACGAGCAGTACTTC.

The J gene is TRBJ2-7, the V gene TRBV30; D not resolved. The CDR3 covers 12 residues. CDR1 is GTSNPN, CDR2 SVGIG, per germline (reference sequence). Trimming left V 4 bases short and J 1 base short, with 8 bases between. In DNA form, the CDR3 reads TGTGCCTGGAATCAGTATTCCTACGAGCAGTACTTC. Residues: CAWNQYSYEQYF. The variable domain in full, completed from reference TRBV30 and TRBJ2-7, reads SQTIHQWPATLVQPVGSPLSLECTVEGTSNPNLYWYRQAAGRGLQLLFYSVGIGQISSEVPQNLSASRPQDRQFILSSKKLLLSDSGFYLCAWNQYSYEQYFGPGTRLTVT.

This chain joins TRBV10-3 and TRBJ1-2, with 7 nucleotides matching TRBD1. This CDR3 comprises 14 residues. CDR1 is ENHRY and CDR2 is SYGVKD in the germline V gene. With V trimmed by 4 bases and J by 8 bases, 10 bases remained unmatched. CDR3 in DNA: TGTGCCATCAGTGGGATAGACAGGGTGAGCGGCTACACCTTC. Translation: CAISGIDRVSGYTF.

V is TRBV6-1 and J is TRBJ1-1; possible D gene TRBD1, 6 bases. Deletions cut 5 bases from V and 3 bases from J, with 13 bases between. CDR1 is MNHNS, CDR2 SASEGT, per germline. The CDR3 contains 14 residues. CDR3 bases: TGTGCCAGCAGTCTCGGACAGAGTCACACTGAAGCTTTCTTT. It yields the protein CASSLGQSHTEAFF.

Only a few counts were recorded for this clone. The chain uses TRBV4-2 and TRBJ2-1, with D unresolved. The ends were cut back, 0 bases at V and 5 bases at J, with 11 bases in the middle. This CDR3 contains 15 residues. Germline CDR1 is LGHNA and CDR2 is YNFKEQ. CDR3 region: CASSQDADHNNEQFF. The CDR3 bases are TGTGCCAGCAGCCAAGACGCTGATCACAACAATGAGCAGTTCTTC.

The chain recombines TRBV28 with TRBJ2-1; TRBD1 matches at 7 bases. The junction had 9 bases not matched to a gene; V was cut back by 6 bases and J by 7 bases. Germline V gene lookup returns CDR1 MDHEN and CDR2 SYDVKM. This CDR3 is built from 14 residues. CDR3 loop: CASRRTGVGNEQFF. CDR3 DNA: TGTGCCAGCAGAAGAACAGGGGTAGGTAATGAGCAGTTCTTC.

In its sample, this clone was seen once. CDR3 DNA: TGTGCCAGCAGCAAAGTACCGGCGGGACGGAAATTCACAGATACGCAGTATTTT. Protein sequence: CASSKVPAGRKFTDTQYF. The chain recombines TRBV21-1 with TRBJ2-3; the table's D call of TRBD2 was not tested on the DNA. TRBV21-1 counts as a pseudogene. The CDR3 length is 18 residues.

The V and J genes are TRBV28 and TRBJ2-3; a possible D gene is TRBD2 (5 bases). The CDR3 has 13 residues. Germline CDR1 MDHEN, CDR2 SYDVKM. The ends were cut back, 6 bases at V and 10 bases at J, with 17 bases in the middle. The CDR3 DNA is TGTGCCAGCAGCGCCCGGGAAATAAGTCCGCAGTATTTT. It specifies CASSAREISPQYF.

This chain uses TRBV7-9 with TRBJ2-4; D tentatively reads TRBD1 or TRBD2 (6 bases each). V lost 3 bases, J lost 10 bases, and 13 bases lay in between. The length of the CDR3 is 13 residues. Germline V gene data show CDR1 as SEHNR and CDR2 as FQNEAQ (reference sequence). CDR3 protein: CASSFETRGIQYF. CDR3 coding DNA: TGTGCCAGCAGCTTTGAGACTAGGGGGATTCAGTACTTC. The variable domain in full, completed from reference TRBV7-9 and TRBJ2-4, reads DTGVSQNPRHKITKRGQNVTFRCDPISEHNRLYWYRQTLGQGPEFLTYFQNEAQLEKSRLLSDRFSAERPKGSFSTLEIQRTEQGDSAMYLCASSFETRGIQYFGAGTRLSVL.